This T cell receptor (beta chain) was obtained from a study of CD8 T cells in ankylosing spondylitis (TCRdb year 2017). As for the study more broadly: To find TCR variants linked to disease, the study profiled T cell receptor beta repertoires in ankylosing spondylitis patients and healthy donors. The full study cohort was made up of 20 to 25 ankylosing spondylitis patients and more than 90 healthy donors. Peripheral blood was sampled, and synovial fluid was additionally collected from ankylosing spondylitis patients. What the research found in general, with its limitations: Blood from ankylosing spondylitis patients appeared to be characterized by a TCR beta motif made up of under ten highly homologous amino acid variants. The disease-linked clones were reported to be significantly enriched in matched synovial fluid samples from ankylosing spondylitis patients. Some of the motif variants had been reported before in the synovial fluid and blood of reactive arthritis patients, a finding that suggests common disease-initiation mechanisms. The disease-linked clones showed a CD8+ phenotype and occurred at relatively low frequencies in peripheral blood.

Taken from cysteine to phenylalanine, the CDR3 has 16 residues. Solely the CDR3 DNA is kept, with 48 bases framed from the first base. Clipping removes 2 bases from V and 2 bases from J, with 5 as the unmatched junction base count. CDR1 and CDR2 are drawn from the germline V gene: SGHDN, FVKESK. For each ankylosing spondylitis patient, the synovial fluid sample was matched to a blood sample from that same patient. Instrument used: Illumina HiSeq 2500. Quantitative 5'-RACE with molecular barcodes was used to prepare TCR beta libraries. The authors' pipeline ran thus. Disease-linked TCR variants were identified with a new computational method built on a probabilistic model of VDJ rearrangement. TCRdb ran its own pipeline on the public reads, namely fastp trimming at Q25 and MiXCR clone calling, and kept in-frame beta chains. One record per CDR3 amino acid sequence lists the most common genes and DNA. What appears here as the V and J calls and clone size reflects TCRdb's work, not the paper's. The sample table contains some 30,000 distinct CDR3 sequences; only one count was recorded for 30% of them. Under 50% of the sample belongs to the ten largest clones.

With regard to this clonotype: The specificity of this receptor is unknown. Per-nucleotide qualities are absent, and no much larger clonotype sits a single base away.

The V and J segments used are TRBV14 and TRBJ2-5; 10 bases in the junction line up with TRBD2. This TCR derives from a male donor with ankylosing spondylitis. Sequencing was done on a sample of synovial fluid, either unsorted or a sorted T cell fraction (not recorded which). This receptor carries the CDR3 CASSQLTSGSQETQYF. DNA sequence: TGTGCCAGCAGCCAATTGACTAGCGGGTCTCAAGAGACCCAGTACTTC.